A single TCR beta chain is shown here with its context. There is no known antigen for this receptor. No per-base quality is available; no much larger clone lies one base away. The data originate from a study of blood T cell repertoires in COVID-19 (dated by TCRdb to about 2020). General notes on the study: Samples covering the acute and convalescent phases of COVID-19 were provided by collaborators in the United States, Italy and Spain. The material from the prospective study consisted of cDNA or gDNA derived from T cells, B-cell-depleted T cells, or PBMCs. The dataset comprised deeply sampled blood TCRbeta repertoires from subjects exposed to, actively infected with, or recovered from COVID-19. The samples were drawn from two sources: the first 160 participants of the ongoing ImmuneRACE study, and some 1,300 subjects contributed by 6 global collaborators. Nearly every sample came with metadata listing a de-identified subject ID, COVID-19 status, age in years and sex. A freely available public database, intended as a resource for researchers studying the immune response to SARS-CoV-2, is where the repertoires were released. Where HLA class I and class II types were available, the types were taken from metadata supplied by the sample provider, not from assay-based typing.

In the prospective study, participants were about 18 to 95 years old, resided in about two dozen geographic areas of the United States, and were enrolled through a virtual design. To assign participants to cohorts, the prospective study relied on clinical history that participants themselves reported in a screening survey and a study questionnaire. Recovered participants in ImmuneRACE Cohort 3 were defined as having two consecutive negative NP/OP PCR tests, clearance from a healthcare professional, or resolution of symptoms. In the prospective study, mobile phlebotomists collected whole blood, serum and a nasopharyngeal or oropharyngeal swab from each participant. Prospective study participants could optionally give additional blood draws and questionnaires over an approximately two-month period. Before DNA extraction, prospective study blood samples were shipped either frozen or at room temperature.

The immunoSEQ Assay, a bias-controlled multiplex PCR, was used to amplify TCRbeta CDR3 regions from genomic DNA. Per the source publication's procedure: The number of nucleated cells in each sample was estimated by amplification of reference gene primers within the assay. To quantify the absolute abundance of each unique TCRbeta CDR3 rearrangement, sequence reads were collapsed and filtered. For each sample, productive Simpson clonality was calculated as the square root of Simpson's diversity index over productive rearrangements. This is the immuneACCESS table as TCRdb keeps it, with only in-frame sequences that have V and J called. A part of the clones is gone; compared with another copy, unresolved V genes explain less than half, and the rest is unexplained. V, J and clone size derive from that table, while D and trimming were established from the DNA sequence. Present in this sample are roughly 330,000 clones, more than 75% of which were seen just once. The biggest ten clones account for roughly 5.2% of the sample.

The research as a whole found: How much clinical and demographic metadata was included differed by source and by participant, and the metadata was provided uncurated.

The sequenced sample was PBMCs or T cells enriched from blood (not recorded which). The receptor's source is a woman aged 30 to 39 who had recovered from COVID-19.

This receptor carries the CDR3 CASSSMGLSNEKLFF. The bases are TGTGCCAGTAGTAGCATGGGACTGTCTAATGAAAAACTGTTTTTT. The receptor chain draws on TRBV19 and TRBJ1-4, with TRBD1 perhaps the D gene, on 5 matching bases. V is reduced by 4 bases and J by 3 bases, leaving a spacing of 12 bases between them. There are 15 amino acids in the CDR3, from cysteine to phenylalanine inclusive. The sequence is cut down to CDR3 DNA, 45 bases in frame from base 1. CDR1 and CDR2 were assigned from the germline V gene (reference sequence) as LNHDA and SQIVND. The CDR3 plus the reference TRBV19 and TRBJ1-4 genes for the other parts give the full variable domain: DGGITQSPKYLFRKEGQNVTLSCEQNLNHDAMYWYRQDPGQGLRLIYYSQIVNDFQKGDIAEGYSVSREKKESFPLTVTSAQKNPTAFYLCASSSMGLSNEKLFFGSGTQLSVL.